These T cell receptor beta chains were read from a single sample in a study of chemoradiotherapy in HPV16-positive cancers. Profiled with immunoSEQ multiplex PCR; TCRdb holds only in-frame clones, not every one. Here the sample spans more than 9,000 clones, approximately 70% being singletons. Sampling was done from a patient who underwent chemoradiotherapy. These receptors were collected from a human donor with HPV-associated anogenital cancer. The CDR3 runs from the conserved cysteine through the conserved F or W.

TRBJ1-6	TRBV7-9	CASSGNWQNSPLHF
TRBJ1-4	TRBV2	CASRRTTTNEKLFF
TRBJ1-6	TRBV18	CASGPGELKNSPLHF
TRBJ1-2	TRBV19	CAIGDYYGYTF
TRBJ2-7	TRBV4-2	CASSQAEGQENYEQYF
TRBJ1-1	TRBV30	CAWGTVMNTEAFF
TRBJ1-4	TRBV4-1	CASSPMASTNEKLFF
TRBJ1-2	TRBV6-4	CASRTGSNYGYTF
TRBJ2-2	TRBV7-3	CASSQTGTGELFF
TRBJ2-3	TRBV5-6	CASSEGMEDTQYF
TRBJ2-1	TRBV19	CASSPSGGALNEQFF
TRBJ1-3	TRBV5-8	CASSSGGTGNTIYF
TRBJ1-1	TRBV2	CASSAESTEAFF
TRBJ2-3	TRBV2	CASSESHGTDTQYF
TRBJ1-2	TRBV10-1	CASRPGYGYTF
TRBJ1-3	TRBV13	CASSTENRGRGNTIYF
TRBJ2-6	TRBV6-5	CAGSYKETSGANVLTF
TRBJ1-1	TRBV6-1	CAIGTLNTEAFF
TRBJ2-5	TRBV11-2	CASSFVTGDIQETQYF
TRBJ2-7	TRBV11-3	CASSFRGPPNEQYF
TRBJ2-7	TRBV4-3	CASSQGRVQQQYF
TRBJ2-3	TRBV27	CASSDTGPITDTQYF
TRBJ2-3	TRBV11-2	CASSLDPSGGVTDTQYF
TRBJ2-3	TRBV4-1	CASSQPRGGLRTDTQYF
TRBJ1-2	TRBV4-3	CASSLSGELGGYTF
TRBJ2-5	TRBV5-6	CASSLADFGGQYF
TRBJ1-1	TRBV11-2	CASSFLRGENTEAFF
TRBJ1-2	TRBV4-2	CASSQDSSGNYGYTF
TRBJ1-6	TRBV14	CASSQLGPTYNSPLHF
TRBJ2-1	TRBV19	CASSIRLAGFSYNEQFF
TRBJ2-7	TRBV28	CASSWARSSYEQYF
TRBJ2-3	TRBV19	CASRNPRSGGATDTQYF
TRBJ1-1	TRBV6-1	CASSLTADTEAFF
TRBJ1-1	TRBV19	CATQQGANTEAFF
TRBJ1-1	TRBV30	CGGGRTEAFF
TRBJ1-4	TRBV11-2	CASSPRVATNEKLFF
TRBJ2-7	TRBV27	CATKGQSYEQYF
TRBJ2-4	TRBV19	CASSISGGIQYF
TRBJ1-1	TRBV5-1	CASHEGAPGTEAFF
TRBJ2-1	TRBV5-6	CASSLERTGPSYNEQFF
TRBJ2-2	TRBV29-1	CSVESRGTGELFF
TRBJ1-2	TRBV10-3	CAISESNYGSGYTF
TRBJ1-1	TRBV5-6	CASSLGVWGTEAFF
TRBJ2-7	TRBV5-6	CASSPAPDGNYEQYF
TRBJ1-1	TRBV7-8	CASSAGQGLLNTEAFF
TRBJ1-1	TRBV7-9	CALPGQGSLNTEAFF
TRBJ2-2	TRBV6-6	CASSPLARELFF
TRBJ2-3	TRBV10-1	CASSLNGADTQYF
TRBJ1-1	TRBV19	CAIRDTGGTEAFF
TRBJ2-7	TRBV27	CASSLSGTEGFYEQYF
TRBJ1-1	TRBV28	CASSILRGNTEAFF
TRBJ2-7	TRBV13	CASSPRTGSTYEQYF
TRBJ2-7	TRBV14	CASSLGHTYEQYF
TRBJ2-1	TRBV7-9	CASSLTQKSYNEQFF
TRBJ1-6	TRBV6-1	CATPQGSSYNSPLHF
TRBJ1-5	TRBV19	CASSLWGGNQPQHF
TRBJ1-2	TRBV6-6	CASSSSLGRTGYTF
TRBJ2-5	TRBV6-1	CASGLAEQETQYF
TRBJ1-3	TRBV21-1	CASRITGGVPGNTIYF